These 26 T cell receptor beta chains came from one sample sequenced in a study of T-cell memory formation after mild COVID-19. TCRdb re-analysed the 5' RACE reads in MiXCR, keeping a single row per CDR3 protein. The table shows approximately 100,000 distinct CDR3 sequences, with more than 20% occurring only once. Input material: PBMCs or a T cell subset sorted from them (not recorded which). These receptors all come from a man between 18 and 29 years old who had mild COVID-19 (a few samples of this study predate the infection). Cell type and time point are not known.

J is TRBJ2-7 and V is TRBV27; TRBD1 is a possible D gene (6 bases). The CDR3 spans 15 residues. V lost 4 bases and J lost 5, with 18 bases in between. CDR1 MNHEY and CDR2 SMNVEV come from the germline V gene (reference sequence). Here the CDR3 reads CASSWVQGQNHEQYF. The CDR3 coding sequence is TGTGCCAGCAGTTGGGTCCAGGGGCAGAACCACGAGCAGTACTTC.

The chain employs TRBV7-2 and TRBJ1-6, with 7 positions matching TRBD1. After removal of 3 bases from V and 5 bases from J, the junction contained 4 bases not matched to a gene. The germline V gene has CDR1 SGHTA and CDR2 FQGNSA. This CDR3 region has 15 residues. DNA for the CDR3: TGTGCCAGCAGCTTCACAGGGGCCCATAATTCACCCCTCCACTTT. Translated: CASSFTGAHNSPLHF.

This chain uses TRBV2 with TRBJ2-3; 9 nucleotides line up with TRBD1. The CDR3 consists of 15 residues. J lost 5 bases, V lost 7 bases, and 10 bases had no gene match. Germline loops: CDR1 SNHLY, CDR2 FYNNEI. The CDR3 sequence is CASIGQGSLVDTQYF. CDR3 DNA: TGTGCCAGCATCGGACAGGGGTCCTTAGTAGATACGCAGTATTTT.

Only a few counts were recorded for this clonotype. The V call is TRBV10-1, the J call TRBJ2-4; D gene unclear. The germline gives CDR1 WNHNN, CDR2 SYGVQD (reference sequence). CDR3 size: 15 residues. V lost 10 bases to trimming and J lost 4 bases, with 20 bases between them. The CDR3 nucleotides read TGCGCCAAAACTTACCATCGGCAGGCTAAAAACATTCAGTACTTC. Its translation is CAKTYHRQAKNIQYF.

The CDR3 is CSVESGQNYEQYF. The DNA for the CDR3 is TGCAGCGTTGAATCGGGACAAAACTACGAGCAGTACTTC. This chain links TRBV29-1 with TRBJ2-7; perhaps TRBD1 as D (6 bases). Per the germline V gene, CDR1 is SQVTM and CDR2 is ANQGSEA. CDR3 size: 13 residues. Trimming took 2 bases from V and 3 from J, leaving 11 bases between them.

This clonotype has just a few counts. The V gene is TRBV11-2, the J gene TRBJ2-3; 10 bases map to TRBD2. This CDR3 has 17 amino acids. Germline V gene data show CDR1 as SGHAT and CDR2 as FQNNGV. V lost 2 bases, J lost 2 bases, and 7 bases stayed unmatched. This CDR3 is CASSLWASGGITDTQYF. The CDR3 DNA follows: TGTGCCAGCAGCTTATGGGCTAGCGGGGGAATCACAGATACGCAGTATTTT.

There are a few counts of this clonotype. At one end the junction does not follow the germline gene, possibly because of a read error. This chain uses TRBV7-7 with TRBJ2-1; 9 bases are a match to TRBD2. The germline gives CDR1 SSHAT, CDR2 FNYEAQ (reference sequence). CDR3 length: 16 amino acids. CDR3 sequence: CASSLGAGGRYNEQFF. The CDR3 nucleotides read TGTGCTAGCAGCTTAGGTGCGGGGGGGCGGTACAATGAGCAGTTCTTC.

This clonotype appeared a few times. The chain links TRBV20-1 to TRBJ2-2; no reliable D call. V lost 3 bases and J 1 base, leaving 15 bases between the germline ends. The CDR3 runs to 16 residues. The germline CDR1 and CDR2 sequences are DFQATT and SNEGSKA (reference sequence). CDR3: CSARPESTLNTGELFF. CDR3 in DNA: TGCAGTGCTAGGCCAGAGAGCACTTTGAACACCGGGGAGCTGTTTTTT.

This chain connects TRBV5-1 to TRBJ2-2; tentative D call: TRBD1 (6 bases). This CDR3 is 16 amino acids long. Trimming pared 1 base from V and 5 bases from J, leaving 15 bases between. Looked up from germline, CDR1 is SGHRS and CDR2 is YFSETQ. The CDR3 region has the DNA TGCGCCAGCAGCTTGAGGACAGCGACGGGGACCGGGGAGCTGTTTTTT. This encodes CASSLRTATGTGELFF.

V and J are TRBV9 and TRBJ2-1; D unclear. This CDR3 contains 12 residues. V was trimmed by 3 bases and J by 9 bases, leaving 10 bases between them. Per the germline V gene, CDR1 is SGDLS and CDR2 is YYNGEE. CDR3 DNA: TGTGCCAGCAGCGGGACCTCGGGTGAGCAGTTCTTC. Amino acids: CASSGTSGEQFF.

The CDR3: CASSSQGANTEAFF. CDR3 sequence (DNA): TGCGCCAGCAGCTCCCAGGGCGCGAACACTGAAGCTTTCTTT. The V gene is TRBV5-1, the J gene TRBJ1-1; weak D call: TRBD1 (5 bases). This CDR3 is built from 14 residues. V lost 3 bases to trimming and J lost 1 base, with 10 bases between them. Germline V gene lookup returns CDR1 SGHRS and CDR2 YFSETQ.

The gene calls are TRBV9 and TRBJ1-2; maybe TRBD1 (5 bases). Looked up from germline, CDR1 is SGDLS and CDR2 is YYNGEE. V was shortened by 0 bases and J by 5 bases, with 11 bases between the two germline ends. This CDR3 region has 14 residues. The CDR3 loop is CASSVGGGDYGYTF. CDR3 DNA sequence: TGTGCCAGCAGCGTAGGTGGAGGGGATTATGGCTACACCTTC.

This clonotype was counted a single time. The CDR3 protein is CASRAGGGLSIHEQFF. The DNA for the CDR3 is TGCGCCAGCAGAGCAGGGGGCGGCCTGAGTATCCATGAGCAGTTCTTC. V and J are TRBV4-1 and TRBJ2-1; 8 bases fit TRBD1. The CDR3 length is 16 residues. Germline trimming cut 6 bases from V and 8 bases from J; bases unmatched to any gene: 15. The germline gives CDR1 MGHRA, CDR2 YSYEKL.

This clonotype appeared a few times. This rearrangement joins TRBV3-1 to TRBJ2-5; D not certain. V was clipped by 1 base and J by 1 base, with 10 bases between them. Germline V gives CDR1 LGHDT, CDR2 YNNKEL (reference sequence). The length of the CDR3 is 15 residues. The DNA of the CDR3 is TGTGCCAGCAGCCAAGGAAGGCAGATCCAAGAGACCCAGTACTTC. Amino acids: CASSQGRQIQETQYF.

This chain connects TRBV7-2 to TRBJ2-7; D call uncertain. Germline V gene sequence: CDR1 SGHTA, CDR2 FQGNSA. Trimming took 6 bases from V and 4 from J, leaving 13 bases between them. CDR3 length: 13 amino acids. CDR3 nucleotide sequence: TGTGCCAGCAGTATATACTTAAATTACGAGCAGTACTTC. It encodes CASSIYLNYEQYF.

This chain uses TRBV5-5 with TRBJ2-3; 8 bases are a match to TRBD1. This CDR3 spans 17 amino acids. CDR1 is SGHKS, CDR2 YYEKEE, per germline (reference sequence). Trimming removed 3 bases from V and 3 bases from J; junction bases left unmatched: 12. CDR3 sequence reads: CASSSDRAGTWTDTQYF. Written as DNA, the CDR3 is TGTGCCAGCAGCTCGGACAGGGCGGGTACTTGGACAGATACGCAGTATTTT.

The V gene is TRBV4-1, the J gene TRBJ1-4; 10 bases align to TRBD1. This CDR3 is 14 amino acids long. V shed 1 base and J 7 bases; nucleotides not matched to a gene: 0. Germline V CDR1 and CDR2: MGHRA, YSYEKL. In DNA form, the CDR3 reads TGCGCCAGCAGCCAAGGGGACAGGGGTGAAAAACTGTTTTTT. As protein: CASSQGDRGEKLFF.

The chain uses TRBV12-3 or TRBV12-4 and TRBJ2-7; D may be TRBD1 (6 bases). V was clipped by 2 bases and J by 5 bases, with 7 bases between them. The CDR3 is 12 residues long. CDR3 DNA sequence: TGTGCCAGCAGTTTACGGACAGACGAGCAGTACTTC. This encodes CASSLRTDEQYF.

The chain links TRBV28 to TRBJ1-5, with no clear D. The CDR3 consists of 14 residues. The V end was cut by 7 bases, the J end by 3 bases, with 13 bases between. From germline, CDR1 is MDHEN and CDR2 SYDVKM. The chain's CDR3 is CASTPSWDNQPQHF. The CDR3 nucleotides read TGTGCCAGCACCCCGTCCTGGGACAATCAGCCCCAGCATTTT.

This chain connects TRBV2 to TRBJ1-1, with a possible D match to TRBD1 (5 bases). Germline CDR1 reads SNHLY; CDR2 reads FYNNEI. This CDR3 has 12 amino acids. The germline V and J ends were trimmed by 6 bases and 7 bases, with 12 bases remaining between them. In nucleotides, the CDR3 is TGTGCCAGCAGGGCCGGGGCCCTTGAAGCTTTCTTT. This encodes CASRAGALEAFF.

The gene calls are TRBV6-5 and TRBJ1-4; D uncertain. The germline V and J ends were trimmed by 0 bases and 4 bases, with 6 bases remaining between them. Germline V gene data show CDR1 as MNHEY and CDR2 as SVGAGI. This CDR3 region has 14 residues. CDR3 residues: CASSYSSGNEKLFF. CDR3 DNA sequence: TGTGCCAGCAGTTACTCGTCCGGTAATGAAAAACTGTTTTTT.

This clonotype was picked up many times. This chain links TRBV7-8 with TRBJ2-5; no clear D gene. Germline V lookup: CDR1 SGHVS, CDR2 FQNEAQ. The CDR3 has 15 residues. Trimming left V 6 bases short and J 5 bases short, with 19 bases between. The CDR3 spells CASRYPGSLGETQYF. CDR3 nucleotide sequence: TGTGCCAGCAGATATCCGGGCTCTTTAGGGGAGACCCAGTACTTC.

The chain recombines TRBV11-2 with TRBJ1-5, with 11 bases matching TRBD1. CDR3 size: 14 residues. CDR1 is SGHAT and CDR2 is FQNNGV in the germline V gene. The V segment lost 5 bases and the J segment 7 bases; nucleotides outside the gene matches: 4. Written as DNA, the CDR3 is TGTGCCAGCAGCGTAGGGACAGGGGGACAGCCCCAGCATTTT. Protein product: CASSVGTGGQPQHF.

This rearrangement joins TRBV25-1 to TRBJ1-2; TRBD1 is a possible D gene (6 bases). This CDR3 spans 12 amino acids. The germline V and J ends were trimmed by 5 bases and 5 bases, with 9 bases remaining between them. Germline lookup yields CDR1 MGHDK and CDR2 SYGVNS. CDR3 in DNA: TGTGCCAGCAGTCCAGGGGTATATGGCTACACCTTC. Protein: CASSPGVYGYTF.

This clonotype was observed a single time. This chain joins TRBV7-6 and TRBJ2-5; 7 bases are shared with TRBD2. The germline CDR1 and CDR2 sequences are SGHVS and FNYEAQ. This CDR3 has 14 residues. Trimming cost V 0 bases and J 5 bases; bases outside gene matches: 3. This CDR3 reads CASSLAGGSETQYF. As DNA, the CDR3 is TGTGCCAGCAGCTTAGCGGGGGGGAGCGAGACCCAGTACTTC.

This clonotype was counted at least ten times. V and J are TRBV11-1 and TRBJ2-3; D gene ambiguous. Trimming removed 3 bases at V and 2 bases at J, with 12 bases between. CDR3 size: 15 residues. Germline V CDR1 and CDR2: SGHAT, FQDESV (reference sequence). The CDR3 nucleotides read TGTGCCAGCAGCTTCACTCGCCTCTTCACAGATACGCAGTATTTT. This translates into CASSFTRLFTDTQYF.